This T cell receptor (beta chain) appears in the sequencing data of a study of vaccination effects on CD4 cells after COVID-19. Viral peptide pools were used in the ViraFEST assay to expand antigen-specific CD4+ T cells, and sequencing came afterward. Having been cultured for roughly 10 days, the cells underwent CD4+ T cell isolation. Negative nucleocapsid antibody tests before and after vaccination confirmed no previous SARS-CoV-2 infection. A note on this clone: Its antigen is unidentified.

Assay: immunoSEQ multiplex PCR; the TCRdb copy retains only in-frame clones and omits some. The data hold 35,000 to 40,000 clones, with approximately 68% observed a single time. Sequencing was performed on CD4+ T cells from PBMCs cultured with HCoV-OC43 spike peptides, taken before COVID-19 vaccination. Noted subset: HCoV-OC43 spike overlapping peptide pool stimulation. The sequence came from a human donor who received a COVID-19 vaccine.

In nucleotides, the CDR3 is TGTGCCAGCAGTGAAGAGGGCAGCAAGTACAATGAGCAGTTCTTC. Amino acid sequence: CASSEEGSKYNEQFF. V gene TRBV2 combines with J gene TRBJ2-1; D unclear. The germline CDR1 and CDR2 sequences are SNHLY and FYNNEI. The CDR3 totals 15 residues. Trimming took off 1 base at V and 4 bases at J, with 11 bases between the two ends.